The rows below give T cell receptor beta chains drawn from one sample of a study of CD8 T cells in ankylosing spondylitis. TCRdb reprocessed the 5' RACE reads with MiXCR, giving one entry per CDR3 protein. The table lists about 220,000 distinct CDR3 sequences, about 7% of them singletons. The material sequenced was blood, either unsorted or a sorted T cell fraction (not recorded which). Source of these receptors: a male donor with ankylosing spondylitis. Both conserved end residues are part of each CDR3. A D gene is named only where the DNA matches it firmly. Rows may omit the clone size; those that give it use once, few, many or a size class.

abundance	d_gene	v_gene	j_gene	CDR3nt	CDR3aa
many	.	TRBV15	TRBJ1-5	TGTGCCACCAGCAAAGTTTATAGCAATCAGCCCCAGCATTTT	CATSKVYSNQPQHF
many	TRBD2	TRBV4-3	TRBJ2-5	TGCGCCAGCAGCCAAGATTTCGCGGGAGGGGGTCAAGAGACCCAGTACTTC	CASSQDFAGGGQETQYF
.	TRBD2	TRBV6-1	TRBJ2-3	TGTGCCAGCAGCCTCGGGGGGGCCCAAGATACGCAGTATTTT	CASSLGGAQDTQYF
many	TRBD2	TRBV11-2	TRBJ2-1	TGTGCCAGCAGCTTAGGAGCGGGAGGGCCAAATGAGCAGTTCTTC	CASSLGAGGPNEQFF
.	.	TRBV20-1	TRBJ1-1	TGCAGTGCTACCAGCTATGAAGCTTTCTTT	CSATSYEAFF
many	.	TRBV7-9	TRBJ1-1	TGTGCCAGCAGCTTCGCCCTGGGGGGGGGTGAAGCTTTCTTT	CASSFALGGGEAFF
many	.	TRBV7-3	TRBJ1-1	TGTGCCAGCAGCTTAGGTGCAGGGACGATGAACACTGAAGCTTTCTTT	CASSLGAGTMNTEAFF
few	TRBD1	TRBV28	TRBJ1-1	TGTGCCAGCCCTGACAGGGCTTTCACTGAAGCTTTCTTT	CASPDRAFTEAFF
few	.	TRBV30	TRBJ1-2	TGTGCCTGGAGTGAGGCCGCCGACTCATATGGCTACACCTTC	CAWSEAADSYGYTF
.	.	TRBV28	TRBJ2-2	TGTGCCAGCCTCGGCTTCAGGGAATCCGGGGAGCTGTTTTTT	CASLGFRESGELFF
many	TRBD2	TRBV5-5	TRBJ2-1	TGTGCCAGCAGCCCGACTAGCGCCCCGGGCGGGAATGAGCAGTTCTTC	CASSPTSAPGGNEQFF
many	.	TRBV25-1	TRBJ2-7	TGTGCCAGCAGTGAAGGTCAGGGGCCTTTCTACGAGCAGTACTTC	CASSEGQGPFYEQYF
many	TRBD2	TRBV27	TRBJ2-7	TGTGCCAGCAGGATAGCGGGCAGGCCCTACGAGCAGTACTTC	CASRIAGRPYEQYF
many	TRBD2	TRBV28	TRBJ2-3	TGTGCCAGCAGTTTATCGGCTAGCGGGATTACAGATACGCAGTATTTT	CASSLSASGITDTQYF
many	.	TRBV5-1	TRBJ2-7	TGCGCCAGCAGCTTGCCAGCAGGGTATAGGTCCTACGAGCAGTACTTC	CASSLPAGYRSYEQYF
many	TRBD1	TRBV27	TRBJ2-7	TGTGCCAGCACTCCGGGACAGGGGGCCTACGAGCAGTACTTC	CASTPGQGAYEQYF
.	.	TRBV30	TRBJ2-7	TGTGCCTGGAACGGGGGTAACTACGAGCAGTACTTC	CAWNGGNYEQYF
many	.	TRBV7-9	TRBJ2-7	TGTGCCAGCAGCGACGGCGCCTACGAGCAGTACTTC	CASSDGAYEQYF
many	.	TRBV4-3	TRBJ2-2	TGCGCCAGCAGCCAATTCAGAGGCACCGGGGAGCTGTTTTTT	CASSQFRGTGELFF
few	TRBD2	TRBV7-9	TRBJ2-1	TGTGCCAGTAGGGCGGGAGGGACCTACAATGAGCAGTTCTTC	CASRAGGTYNEQFF
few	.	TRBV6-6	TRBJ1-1	TGTGCCAGCAACGGGGACACTGAAGCTTTCTTT	CASNGDTEAFF
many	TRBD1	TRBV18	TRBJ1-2	TGTGCCAGCTCACCACTGGGACAGCACTATGGCTACACCTTC	CASSPLGQHYGYTF
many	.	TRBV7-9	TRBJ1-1	TGTGCCAGCACCCCAGGGGCCGCTAGCACTGAAGCTTTCTTT	CASTPGAASTEAFF
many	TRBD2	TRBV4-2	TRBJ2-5	TGTGCCAGCAGCGTACCGGGACTAGCGACCCAAGAGACCCAGTACTTC	CASSVPGLATQETQYF
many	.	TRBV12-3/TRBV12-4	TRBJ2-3	TGTGCCAGCAGTTTCTTTGATAGCAGTCCCCCAGATACGCAGTATTTT	CASSFFDSSPPDTQYF
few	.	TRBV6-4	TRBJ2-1	TGTGCCAGCAGTCCGGGACTCCCTGGCAATGAGCAGTTCTTC	CASSPGLPGNEQFF
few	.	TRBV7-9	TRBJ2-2	TGTGCCAGCAGCTTAGCGCTGGGGGCCACCGGGGAGCTGTTTTTT	CASSLALGATGELFF
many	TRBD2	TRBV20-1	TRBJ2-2	TGCAGTGCTAGGGGAAGCGGGGAGGACACCGGGGAGCTGTTTTTT	CSARGSGEDTGELFF
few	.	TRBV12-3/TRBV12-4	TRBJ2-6	TGTGCCAGCAGTTTATTGGGAGCTGGACAGCCTGGGGCCAACGTCCTGACTTTC	CASSLLGAGQPGANVLTF
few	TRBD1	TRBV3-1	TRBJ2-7	TGTGCCAGCAGCCAAGAGCCCGAACGACAGGGTCGCACCTACGAGCAGTACTTC	CASSQEPERQGRTYEQYF
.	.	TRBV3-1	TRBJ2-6	TGTGCCAGCAGCCCCGACGGGGCTGGGGCCAACGTCCTGACTTTC	CASSPDGAGANVLTF
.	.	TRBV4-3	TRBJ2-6	TGCGCCAGCAGCCAAGATAGGGGAACCGGGGCCAACGTCCTGACTTTC	CASSQDRGTGANVLTF
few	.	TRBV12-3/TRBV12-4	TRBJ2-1	TGTGCCAGCAGTTTCCGGGTCAACAATGAGCAGTTCTTC	CASSFRVNNEQFF
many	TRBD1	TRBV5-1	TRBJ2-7	TGCGCCAGCAGCGACCCCATGCAGGGGGAATACGAGCAGTACTTC	CASSDPMQGEYEQYF
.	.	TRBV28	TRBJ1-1	TGTGCCAGCAGTTTGGGGGGACTCTGGACTGAAGCTTTCTTT	CASSLGGLWTEAFF
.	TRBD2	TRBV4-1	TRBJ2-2	TGCGCCAGCAGCCCCGGACTAGCGGCTGGCGGGGAGCTGTTTTTT	CASSPGLAAGGELFF
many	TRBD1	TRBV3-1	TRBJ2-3	TGTGCCAGCAGCCCGCGGGACAGGGCCACAGATACGCAGTATTTT	CASSPRDRATDTQYF
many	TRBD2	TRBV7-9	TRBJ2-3	TGTGCCAGCAGCTTCTCCGGGACTAGCGGGAGGGGTACGCAGTATTTT	CASSFSGTSGRGTQYF
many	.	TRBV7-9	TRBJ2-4	TGTGCCAGCAGCAAGGACAGCGACAAAAACATTCAGTACTTC	CASSKDSDKNIQYF
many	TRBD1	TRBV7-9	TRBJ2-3	TGTGCCAGCAGCTCCAGAGGGGGACAGCTGGATACGCAGTATTTT	CASSSRGGQLDTQYF
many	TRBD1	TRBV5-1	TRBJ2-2	TGCGCCAGCAGCTTGACAGGGGCGAACACCGGGGAGCTGTTTTTT	CASSLTGANTGELFF